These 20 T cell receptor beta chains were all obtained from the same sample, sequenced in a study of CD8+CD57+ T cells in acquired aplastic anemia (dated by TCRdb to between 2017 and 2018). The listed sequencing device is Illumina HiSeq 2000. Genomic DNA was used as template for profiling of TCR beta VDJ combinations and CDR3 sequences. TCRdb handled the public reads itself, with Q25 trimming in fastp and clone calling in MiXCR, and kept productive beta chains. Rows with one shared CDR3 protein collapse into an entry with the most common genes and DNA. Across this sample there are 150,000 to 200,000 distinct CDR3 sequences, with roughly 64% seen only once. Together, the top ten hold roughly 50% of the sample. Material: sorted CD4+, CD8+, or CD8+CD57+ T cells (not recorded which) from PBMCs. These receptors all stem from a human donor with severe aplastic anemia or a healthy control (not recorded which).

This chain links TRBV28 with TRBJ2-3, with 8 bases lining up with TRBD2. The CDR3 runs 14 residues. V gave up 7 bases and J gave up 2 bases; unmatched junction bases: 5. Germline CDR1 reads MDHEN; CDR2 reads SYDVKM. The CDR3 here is CASIRGGLTDTQYF. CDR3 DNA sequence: TGTGCCAGCATACGCGGGGGGCTCACAGATACGCAGTATTTT. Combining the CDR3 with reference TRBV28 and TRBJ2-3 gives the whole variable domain DVKVTQSSRYLVKRTGEKVFLECVQDMDHENMFWYRQDPGLGLRLIYFSYDVKMKEKGDIPEGYSVSREKKERFSLILESASTNQTSMYLCASIRGGLTDTQYFGPGTRLTVL.

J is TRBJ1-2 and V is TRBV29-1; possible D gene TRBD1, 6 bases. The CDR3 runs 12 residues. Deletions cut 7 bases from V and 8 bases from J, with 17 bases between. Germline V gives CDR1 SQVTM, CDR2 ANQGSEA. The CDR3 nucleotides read TGCAGCGCTGGACAGTTCATGGGAGGCTACACCTTC. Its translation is CSAGQFMGGYTF.

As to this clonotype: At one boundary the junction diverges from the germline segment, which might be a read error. The CDR3 reads CASSLVQSATVLTF. CDR3 DNA: TGTGCCAGCAGCTTAGTACAGAGTGCCACCGTCCTGACTTTC. The genes are TRBV7-9 and TRBJ2-6; D unresolved. The V gene's germline CDR1 is SEHNR and CDR2 FQNEAQ (reference sequence). The CDR3 length is 14 residues.

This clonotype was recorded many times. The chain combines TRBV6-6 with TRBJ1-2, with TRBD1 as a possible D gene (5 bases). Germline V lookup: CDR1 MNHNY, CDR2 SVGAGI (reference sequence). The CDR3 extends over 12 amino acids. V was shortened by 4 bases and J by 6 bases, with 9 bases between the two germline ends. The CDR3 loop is CASSSPQDGYTF. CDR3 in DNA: TGTGCCAGCAGTTCACCACAGGATGGCTACACCTTC.

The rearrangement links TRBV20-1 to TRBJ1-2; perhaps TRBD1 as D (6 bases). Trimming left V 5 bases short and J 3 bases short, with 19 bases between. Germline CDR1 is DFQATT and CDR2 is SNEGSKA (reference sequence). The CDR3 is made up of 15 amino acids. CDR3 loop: CSAAGAIFHDYGYTF. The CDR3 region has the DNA TGCAGTGCTGCGGGGGCCATCTTTCATGACTATGGCTACACCTTC.

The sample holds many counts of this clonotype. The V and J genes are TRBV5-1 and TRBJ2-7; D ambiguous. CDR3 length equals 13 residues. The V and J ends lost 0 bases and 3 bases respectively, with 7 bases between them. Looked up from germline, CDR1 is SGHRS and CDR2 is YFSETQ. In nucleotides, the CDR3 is TGCGCCAGCAGCTTGGGCGGACGCTACGAGCAGTACTTC. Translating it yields CASSLGGRYEQYF. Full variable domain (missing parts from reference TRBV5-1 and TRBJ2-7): KAGVTQTPRYLIKTRGQQVTLSCSPISGHRSVSWYQQTPGQGLQFLFEYFSETQRNKGNFPGRFSGRQFSNSRSEMNVSTLELGDSALYLCASSLGGRYEQYFGPGTRLTVT.

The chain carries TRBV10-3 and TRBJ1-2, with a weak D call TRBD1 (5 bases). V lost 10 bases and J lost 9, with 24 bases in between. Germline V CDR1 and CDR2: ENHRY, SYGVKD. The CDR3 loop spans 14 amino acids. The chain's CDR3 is CATWDGRRSFRYTF. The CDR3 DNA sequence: TGTGCCACCTGGGACGGACGACGGTCTTTCCGCTACACCTTC.

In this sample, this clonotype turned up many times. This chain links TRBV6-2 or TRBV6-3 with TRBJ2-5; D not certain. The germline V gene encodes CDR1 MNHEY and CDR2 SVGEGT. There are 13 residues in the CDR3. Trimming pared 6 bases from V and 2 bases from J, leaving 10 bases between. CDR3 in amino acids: CASSSRTQETQYF. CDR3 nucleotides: TGTGCCAGCAGCTCTAGGACGCAAGAGACCCAGTACTTC.

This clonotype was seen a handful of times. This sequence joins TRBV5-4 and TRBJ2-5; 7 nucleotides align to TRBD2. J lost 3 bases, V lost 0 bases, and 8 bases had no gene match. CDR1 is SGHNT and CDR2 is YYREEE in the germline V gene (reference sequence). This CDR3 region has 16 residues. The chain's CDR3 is CASSLAGWGGEETQYF. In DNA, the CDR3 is TGTGCCAGCAGCTTGGCCGGGTGGGGGGGTGAAGAGACCCAGTACTTC. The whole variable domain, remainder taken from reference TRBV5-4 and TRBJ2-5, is ETGVTQSPTHLIKTRGQQVTLRCSSQSGHNTVSWYQQALGQGPQFIFQYYREEENGRGNFPPRFSGLQFPNYSSELNVNALELDDSALYLCASSLAGWGGEETQYFGPGTRLLVL.

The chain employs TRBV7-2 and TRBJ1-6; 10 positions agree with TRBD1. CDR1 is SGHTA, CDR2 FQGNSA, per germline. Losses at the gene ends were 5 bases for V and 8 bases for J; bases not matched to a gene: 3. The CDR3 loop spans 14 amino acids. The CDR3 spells CASSTTGGDSPLHF. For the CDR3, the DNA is TGTGCCAGCAGCACGACAGGGGGCGATTCACCCCTCCACTTT.

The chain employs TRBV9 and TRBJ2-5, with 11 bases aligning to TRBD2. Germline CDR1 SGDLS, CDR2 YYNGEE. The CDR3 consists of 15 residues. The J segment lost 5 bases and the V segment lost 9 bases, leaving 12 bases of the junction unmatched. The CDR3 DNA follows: TGTGCCACTTCGATAGCGGGGGGGCGGTCGGAGACCCAGTACTTC. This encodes CATSIAGGRSETQYF. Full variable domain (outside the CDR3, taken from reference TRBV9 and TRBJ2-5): DSGVTQTPKHLITATGQRVTLRCSPRSGDLSVYWYQQSLDQGLQFLIQYYNGEERAKGNILERFSAQQFPDLHSELNLSSLELGDSALYFCATSIAGGRSETQYFGPGTRLLVL.

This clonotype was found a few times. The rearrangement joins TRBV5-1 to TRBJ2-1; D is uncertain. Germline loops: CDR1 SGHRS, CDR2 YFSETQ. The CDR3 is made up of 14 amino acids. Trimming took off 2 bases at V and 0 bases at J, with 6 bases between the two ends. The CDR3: CASSLQSSYNEQFF. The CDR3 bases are TGCGCCAGCAGCTTACAGAGCTCCTACAATGAGCAGTTCTTC.

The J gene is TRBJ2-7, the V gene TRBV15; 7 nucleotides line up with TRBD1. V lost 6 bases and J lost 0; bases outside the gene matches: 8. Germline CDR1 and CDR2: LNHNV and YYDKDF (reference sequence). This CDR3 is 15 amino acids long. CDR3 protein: CATSLQQGSSYEQYF. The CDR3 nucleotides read TGTGCCACCAGTCTACAACAGGGGAGCTCCTACGAGCAGTACTTC.

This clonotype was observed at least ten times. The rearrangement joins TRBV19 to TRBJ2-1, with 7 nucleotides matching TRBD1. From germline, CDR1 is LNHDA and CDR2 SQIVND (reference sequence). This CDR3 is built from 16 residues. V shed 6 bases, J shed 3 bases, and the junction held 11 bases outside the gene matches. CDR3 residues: CASRTTGRLGYNEQFF. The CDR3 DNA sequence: TGTGCCAGTAGGACGACAGGGCGTTTGGGCTACAATGAGCAGTTCTTC.

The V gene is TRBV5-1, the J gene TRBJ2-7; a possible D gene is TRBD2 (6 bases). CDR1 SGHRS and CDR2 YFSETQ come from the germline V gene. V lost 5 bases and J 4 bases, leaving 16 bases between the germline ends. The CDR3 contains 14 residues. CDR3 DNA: TGCGCCAGCAGAGCTAGTGGGGGGTCGTACGAGCAGTACTTC. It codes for CASRASGGSYEQYF.

The CDR3 coding sequence is TGTGCCAGCAGTTACCCCACCGGGACTAGCGGGGAGCAGTACTTC. Translation gives CASSYPTGTSGEQYF. The chain combines TRBV6-5 with TRBJ2-7; 12 bases align to TRBD2. After removal of 2 bases from V and 7 bases from J, the junction contained 6 bases not matched to a gene. The germline V gene encodes CDR1 MNHEY and CDR2 SVGAGI. The CDR3 loop spans 15 amino acids.

The CDR3 reads CASSVAGEGQPQHF. CDR3 sequence (DNA): TGTGCCAGCAGCGTAGCAGGCGAGGGTCAGCCCCAGCATTTT. The rearrangement links TRBV9 to TRBJ1-5; no clear D. CDR1 is SGDLS and CDR2 is YYNGEE in the germline V gene. The CDR3 has 14 amino acids. The V gene lost 0 bases and the J gene lost 6 bases, with 10 bases spanning the gap.

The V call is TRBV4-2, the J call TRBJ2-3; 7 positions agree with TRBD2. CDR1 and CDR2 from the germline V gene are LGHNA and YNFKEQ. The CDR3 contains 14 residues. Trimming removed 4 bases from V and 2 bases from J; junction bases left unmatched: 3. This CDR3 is CASSRRLATDTQYF. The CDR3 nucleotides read TGTGCCAGCAGCCGACGACTAGCCACAGATACGCAGTATTTT.

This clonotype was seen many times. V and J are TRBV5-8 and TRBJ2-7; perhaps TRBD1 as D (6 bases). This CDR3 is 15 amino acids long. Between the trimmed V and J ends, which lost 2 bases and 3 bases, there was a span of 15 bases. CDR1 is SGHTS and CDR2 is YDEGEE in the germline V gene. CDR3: CASSFSDRPLYEQYF. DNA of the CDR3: TGTGCCAGCAGCTTCAGCGACAGGCCCCTCTACGAGCAGTACTTC.

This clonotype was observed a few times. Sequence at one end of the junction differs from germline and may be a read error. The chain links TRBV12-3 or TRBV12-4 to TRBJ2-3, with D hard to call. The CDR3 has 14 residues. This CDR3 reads CATSDPASTDTQYF. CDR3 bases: TGTGCCACCAGTGACCCGGCTAGCACAGATACGCAGTATTTT.